What follows describes a single T cell receptor beta chain. The antigen it binds to is not known. Base qualities were left out, and no much larger clone turns up one base away. This sample stems from a study of vaccination effects on CD4 cells after COVID-19 (dated by TCRdb to 2022 to 2024). For context, the study as a whole: Each participant received two doses of an mRNA SARS-CoV-2 vaccine, either BNT162b2 or mRNA-1273. In both COVID-19 convalescent patients and infection-naive vaccine recipients, the study compared SARS-CoV-2 spike-specific CD4+ TCR repertoires from before mRNA vaccination with those from after it. A total of 10 COVID-19 convalescent patients and a few SARS-CoV-2-naive healthy vaccine recipients were included in the full study. The Oncomine TCR Beta short-read assay on an Illumina iSeq 100 was used to sequence cultures from other donors in the study.

What the authors observed across the whole study: Limitations of the study were the small number of convalescent patients and the absence of early post-infection timepoints. In healthy vaccine recipients, vaccine-induced clones were almost all SARS-CoV-2 mono-reactive, with only 1 of 255 cross-reactive with common cold coronaviruses. Both infection-induced and vaccine-induced clones contracted markedly at late post-vaccination timepoints, which is consistent with waning T cell responses.

To identify antigen-specific CD4+ T cell clonotypes by their expansion, the ViraFEST assay first stimulated PBMC with viral peptide pools and then applied TCR sequencing. After approximately eleven days of culture, CD4+ T cells were isolated with the EasySep CD4+ T cell isolation kit. None of the healthy vaccine recipients had a prior SARS-CoV-2 infection, which was confirmed by nucleocapsid antibody tests that came back negative both before and after vaccination. Each well held over 1.5 million PBMC cultured in IMDM containing approximately 5% human AB serum, 8 to 10 IU/ml IL-2 and gentamicin, along with roughly 10 ug/ml peptides. On days 3 and 7, half of the culture medium was replaced with fresh IL-2-containing medium. Unless noted otherwise, every peptide stimulation condition was cultured in triplicate wells. Using Ficoll-Paque Plus gradient centrifugation, PBMC were separated from whole blood and then either used fresh or cryopreserved at -140C. The overlapping peptide pools covered the spike proteins of SARS-CoV-2 as well as those of the common cold coronaviruses HCoV-NL63, HCoV-OC43 and HCoV-229E. The QIAamp micro DNA kit was used to extract genomic DNA from the cultured CD4+ T cells.

V is pared back by 4 bases and J by 1 base, with 17 bases lying between the germline termini. CDR1 is given as SGHRS and CDR2 as YFSETQ, both from the germline V gene. The CDR3 has 16 amino acids, counting the end cysteine and phenylalanine. Here the CDR3 DNA is all that survives: 48 bases in frame from base 1. Library preparation used the immunoSEQ multiplex PCR assay. DNA from the cultured, isolated CD4+ T cells was subjected to TCR beta CDR3 sequencing. The published analysis was carried out like this. Non-productive TCR sequences were discarded, and reads were trimmed to the CDR3 region, with only CDR3s of 7 or more amino acids retained. The MANAFEST web app was used to pick out antigen-specific clonotypes by comparing their expansion in peptide wells with that in reference cultures. Positive clones required FDR<0.05 expansion versus reference and all other wells, odds ratio above 5, and frequency above 0.1% in two replicate wells. A clonotype was called cross-reactive if it was significantly expanded both in SARS-CoV-2 spike wells and in at least one common cold coronavirus spike condition. CDR3 similarity was assessed by Levenshtein distance using the stringdist R package, and unrooted trees were constructed with ape in R 3.6.1. The clones in this table, taken by TCRdb from immuneACCESS, are in-frame only. Not every clone is retained; where verified, under half of the shortfall comes from an unresolved V gene, and the cause of the rest is unknown. D and trimming were read from the DNA, whereas the V and J calls and clone size are those reported in that table. For this sample the table gives tens of thousands of clones, of which 70% to 80% were detected only once. Around 2.8% of the sample lies in the top ten.

Sequencing used CD4+ T cells from PBMCs cultured with HCoV-NL63 spike peptides, obtained before COVID-19 vaccination. This specimen's cell subset or site label, interpreted: HCoV-NL63 spike overlapping peptide pool stimulation. This clonotype originated in a human donor who received a COVID-19 vaccine. The rearranged segments are TRBV5-1 and TRBJ1-1, with a weak D call of TRBD1 (5 bases match). CDR3 sequence: CASSMAFGDGNTEAFF. In nucleotide form, the sequence is TGCGCCAGCAGCATGGCCTTCGGGGACGGGAACACTGAAGCTTTCTTT.